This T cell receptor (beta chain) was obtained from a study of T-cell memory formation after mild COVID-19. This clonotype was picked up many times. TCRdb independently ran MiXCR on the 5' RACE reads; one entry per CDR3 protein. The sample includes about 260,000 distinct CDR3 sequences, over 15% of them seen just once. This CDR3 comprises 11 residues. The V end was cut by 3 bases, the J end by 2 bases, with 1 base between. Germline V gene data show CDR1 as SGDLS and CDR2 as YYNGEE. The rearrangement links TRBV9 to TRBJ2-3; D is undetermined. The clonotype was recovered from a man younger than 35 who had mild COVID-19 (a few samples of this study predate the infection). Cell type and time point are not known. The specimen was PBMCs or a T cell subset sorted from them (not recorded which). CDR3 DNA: TGTGCCAGCAGCGCCACAGATACGCAGTATTTT. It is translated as CASSATDTQYF. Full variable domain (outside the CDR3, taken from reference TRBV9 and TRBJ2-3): DSGVTQTPKHLITATGQRVTLRCSPRSGDLSVYWYQQSLDQGLQFLIQYYNGEERAKGNILERFSAQQFPDLHSELNLSSLELGDSALYFCASSATDTQYFGPGTRLTVL.